The clone carrying this T cell receptor beta chain turned up a few times. Its specificity is unknown. This record comes from a study of cytomegalovirus exposure and HLA in healthy donors. Study-wide points: The listing of roughly 160 TCR beta chains classed them as cytomegalovirus-associated. In vitro, three CMV-associated chains proved specific for CMV antigens. According to a subsequent analysis, TCR clusters identified in the first cohort showed a tendency to co-occur across the roughly 120 validation repertoires.

Sequencing used immunoSEQ multiplex PCR; TCRdb keeps in-frame clones, though not all of them. The sample shows about 220,000 clones, around nine tenths of them seen only once. This CDR3 has 14 residues. Trimming stripped 6 bases from V and 9 bases from J, with 17 bases between. Germline V gene data show CDR1 as KGHSH and CDR2 as LQKENI. Separate from the roughly 670-subject first cohort, the approximately 120-subject validation cohort was the one that the donors belonged to. Sample: PBMCs. This TCR was sampled from a woman aged 18-29 years in good health and CMV-seronegative. The rearrangement joins TRBV18 to TRBJ2-2; D not certain. The CDR3 spells CASSPVQPARELFF. CDR3 bases: TGTGCCAGCTCCCCAGTCCAGCCAGCGCGGGAGCTGTTTTTT.